One and the same sample provided the 17 T cell receptor beta chains below, sequenced in a study of blood T cell repertoires in COVID-19. Method: immunoSEQ multiplex PCR; TCRdb's copy keeps in-frame clones and lacks some. This sample carries 30,000 to 40,000 clones, more than 70% of them seen once, and the ten largest clones take approximately 45%. Sequencing input: peripheral blood. Receptors were obtained from a man aged 55 to 70 with active or convalescent COVID-19.

V is TRBV7-8 and J is TRBJ2-5; TRBD1 matches at 11 bases. The CDR3 loop spans 16 amino acids. CDR1 is SGHVS, CDR2 FQNEAQ, per germline. The V segment lost 3 bases and the J segment 3 bases; nucleotides outside the gene matches: 6. The CDR3 bases are TGTGCCAGCAGCTTCTGGGACAGGGGGATTAAAGAGACCCAGTACTTC. This sequence encodes CASSFWDRGIKETQYF.

This sequence joins TRBV27 and TRBJ2-5, with 9 bases fitting TRBD1. V trimming: 6 bases; J trimming: 4 bases; junction bases outside the gene matches: 6. This CDR3 is built from 14 residues. Per germline, CDR1 MNHEY and CDR2 SMNVEV (reference sequence). CDR3 sequence: CASRRTGAGETQYF. Written as DNA, the CDR3 is TGTGCCAGCAGACGGACAGGGGCTGGAGAGACCCAGTACTTC.

The chain combines TRBV4-2 with TRBJ1-5, with D possibly matching TRBD1 (6 bases). Trimming cost V 0 bases and J 6 bases, with 15 bases left between them. Germline V gene sequence: CDR1 LGHNA, CDR2 YNFKEQ. This CDR3 has 16 residues. DNA for the CDR3: TGTGCCAGCAGCCAAGATTGGACAGCGGTGGGTCAGCCCCAGCATTTT. Protein: CASSQDWTAVGQPQHF.

This clone was counted a few times. This sequence joins TRBV7-9 and TRBJ2-2; the match to TRBD2 covers 12 bases. Germline V CDR1 and CDR2: SEHNR, FQNEAQ (reference sequence). CDR3 length: 15 amino acids. V shed 5 bases, J shed 5 bases, and the junction held 3 bases outside the gene matches. The CDR3 DNA reads as TGTGCCAGCAGCCAACTAGCGGGAGGTACCGGGGAGCTGTTTTTT. Its protein is CASSQLAGGTGELFF.

This chain uses TRBV18 with TRBJ2-7; possibly TRBD2 for D (5 bases). Trimming left V 3 bases short and J 5 bases short, with 11 bases between. This CDR3 comprises 13 residues. Germline CDR1 and CDR2: KGHSH and LQKENI. CDR3 nucleotides: TGTGCCAGCTCACCCCAAACCGGGGACGAGCAGTACGTC. Translated: CASSPQTGDEQYV.

This chain joins TRBV29-1 and TRBJ1-1; a possible D gene is TRBD1 (6 bases). The CDR3 runs 11 residues. Looked up from germline, CDR1 is SQVTM and CDR2 is ANQGSEA. The V end lost 3 bases, the J end lost 10 bases, and 12 bases lay between the germline ends. CDR3 sequence (DNA): TGCAGCGTTGATCGGAGGGGGGGAGCTTTCTTT. Translation: CSVDRRGGAFF. The full variable domain, with the rest looked up from reference TRBV29-1 and TRBJ1-1, is SAVISQKPSRDICQRGTSLTIQCQVDSQVTMMFWYRQQPGQSLTLIATANQGSEATYESGFVIDKFPISRPNLTFSTLTVSNMSPEDSSIYLCSVDRRGGAFFGQGTRLTVV.

The chain is built from TRBV19 and TRBJ1-2, with D perhaps matching TRBD1 (5 bases). CDR3 length equals 14 residues. Trimming shortened V by 3 bases and J by 7 bases, and 15 bases separated the two germline ends. Looked up from germline, CDR1 is LNHDA and CDR2 is SQIVND (reference sequence). Here the CDR3 DNA reads TGTGCCAGTAGTATGTCAGGCAGGGCCGTTGGCTACACCTTC. Protein product: CASSMSGRAVGYTF.

The chain recombines TRBV5-1 with TRBJ2-3; 10 bases are a match to TRBD2. Trimming at V came to 4 bases and at J to 2 bases, leaving 7 bases not matched to a gene. Germline V gene sequence: CDR1 SGHRS, CDR2 YFSETQ. The CDR3 length is 16 residues. The CDR3 bases are TGCGCCAGCAGCGGATTAGCGGGGGGAAACACAGATACGCAGTATTTT. It encodes CASSGLAGGNTDTQYF.

The CDR3 spells CASSLAASGINEQFF. The CDR3 bases are TGCGCCAGCAGCTTGGCAGCTAGCGGGATAAATGAGCAGTTCTTC. The rearrangement links TRBV5-1 to TRBJ2-1; TRBD2 aligns across 9 bases. Trimming cost V 0 bases and J 7 bases; bases outside gene matches: 5. Germline-derived CDR1 and CDR2 are SGHRS and YFSETQ. The CDR3 length is 15 residues.

V is TRBV6-2 or TRBV6-3 and J is TRBJ1-5; 7 nucleotides match TRBD1. V lost 1 base and J lost 2; bases outside the gene matches: 2. CDR3 length equals 15 residues. Germline CDR1 MNHEY, CDR2 SVGEGT. In nucleotides, the CDR3 is TGTGCCAGCAGTTACTACCAGGGGGGCAATCAGCCCCAGCATTTT. Translated: CASSYYQGGNQPQHF.

The chain combines TRBV5-1 with TRBJ2-2; D is undetermined. Trimming removed 2 bases at V and 5 bases at J, with 7 bases between. The length of the CDR3 is 13 residues. CDR1 and CDR2 from the germline V gene are SGHRS and YFSETQ. CDR3 in amino acids: CASSFQNTGELFF. As DNA, the CDR3 is TGCGCCAGCAGCTTCCAAAATACCGGGGAGCTGTTTTTT.

In nucleotides, the CDR3 is TGTGCCAGCAGCCCTCCGGGACTAGGGCAGCAGTTCTTC. Protein sequence: CASSPPGLGQQFF. The chain has TRBV7-2 and TRBJ2-1, with TRBD2 matching 8 bases. Germline V gene data show CDR1 as SGHTA and CDR2 as FQGNSA. The CDR3 loop spans 13 amino acids. The J segment lost 11 bases and the V segment lost 5 bases, leaving 8 bases of the junction unmatched.

The chain uses TRBV18 and TRBJ2-1; a possible D gene is TRBD1 (5 bases). Trimming cost V 3 bases and J 0 bases, with 18 bases left between them. Germline values: CDR1 KGHSH, CDR2 LQKENI. The CDR3 consists of 18 residues. In DNA form, the CDR3 reads TGTGCCAGCTCACCTCCAAGGATGACAGAGAACTCCTACAATGAGCAGTTCTTC. As protein: CASSPPRMTENSYNEQFF. Supplemented by reference TRBV18 and TRBJ2-1, the full variable domain reads NAGVMQNPRHLVRRRGQEARLRCSPMKGHSHVYWYRQLPEEGLKFMVYLQKENIIDESGMPKERFSAEFPKEGPSILRIQQVVRGDSAAYFCASSPPRMTENSYNEQFFGPGTRLTVL.

This chain joins TRBV10-1 and TRBJ2-3; tentatively, D is TRBD2 (6 bases). The CDR3 sequence is 17 residues long. The germline V gene encodes CDR1 WNHNN and CDR2 SYGVQD (reference sequence). CDR3 DNA sequence: TGCGTCAGAAGGTGTCCGGGAGAATGTAGTAGCACAGATACGCAGTATTTT. It specifies CVRRCPGECSSTDTQYF.

This clone was detected once. The chain links TRBV5-1 to TRBJ2-5; 8 nucleotides align to TRBD2. Trimming at V came to 0 bases and at J to 2 bases, leaving 0 bases not matched to a gene. This CDR3 region has 14 residues. Germline V lookup: CDR1 SGHRS, CDR2 YFSETQ. The CDR3 loop reads CASSLGGGQETQYF. As DNA, the CDR3 is TGCGCCAGCAGCTTGGGCGGGGGGCAAGAGACCCAGTACTTC. The full variable domain, rest sourced from reference TRBV5-1 and TRBJ2-5, is KAGVTQTPRYLIKTRGQQVTLSCSPISGHRSVSWYQQTPGQGLQFLFEYFSETQRNKGNFPGRFSGRQFSNSRSEMNVSTLELGDSALYLCASSLGGGQETQYFGPGTRLLVL.

This clone was counted a single time. This chain joins TRBV5-1 and TRBJ1-2, with D perhaps TRBD1 (6 bases). This CDR3 region has 15 residues. Per the germline V gene, CDR1 is SGHRS and CDR2 is YFSETQ. Trimming shortened V by 0 bases and J by 2 bases, and 11 bases separated the two germline ends. The CDR3 DNA follows: TGCGCCAGCAGCTTGGTACCAGGGGAGAACTATGGCTACACCTTC. Its protein is CASSLVPGENYGYTF.

This clone was picked up a small number of times. The CDR3 region has the DNA TGTGCCAGCAGCCAAGATCGAGTATCACAGCCCCAGCATTTT. Protein sequence: CASSQDRVSQPQHF. The rearrangement uses TRBV4-2 and TRBJ1-5; D not certain. The V and J ends lost 0 bases and 7 bases respectively, with 10 bases between them. This CDR3 is built from 14 residues. Looked up from germline, CDR1 is LGHNA and CDR2 is YNFKEQ.